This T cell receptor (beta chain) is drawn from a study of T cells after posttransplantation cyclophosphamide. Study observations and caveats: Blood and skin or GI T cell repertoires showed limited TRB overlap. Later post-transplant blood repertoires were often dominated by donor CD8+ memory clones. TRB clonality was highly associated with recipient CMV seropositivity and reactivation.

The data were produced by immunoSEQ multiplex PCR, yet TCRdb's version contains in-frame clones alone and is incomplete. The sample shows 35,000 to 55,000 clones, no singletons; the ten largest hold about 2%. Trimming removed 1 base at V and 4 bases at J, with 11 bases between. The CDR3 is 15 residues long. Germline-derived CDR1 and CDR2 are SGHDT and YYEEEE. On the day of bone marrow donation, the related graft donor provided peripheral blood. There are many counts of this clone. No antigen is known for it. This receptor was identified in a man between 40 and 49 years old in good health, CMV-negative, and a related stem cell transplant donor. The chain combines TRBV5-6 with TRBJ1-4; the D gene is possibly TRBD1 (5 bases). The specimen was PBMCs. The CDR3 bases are TGTGCCAGCAGCTTGACAGGTCTCGGTAATGAAAAACTGTTTTTT. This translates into CASSLTGLGNEKLFF.